Sequencing of this TCR beta chain was carried out in a study of CD8+CD57+ T cells in acquired aplastic anemia. Sequencing involved patients with CD8+CD57+ cell expansion previously shown by flow cytometry. Germline loops: CDR1 LNHDA, CDR2 SQIVND (reference sequence). V was pared by 4 bases and J by 6 bases, with 9 bases between. The CDR3 runs 12 residues. Genomic DNA acted as the template from which TCR beta VDJ combination and CDR3 sequence profiling were carried out. TCRdb processed the reads anew with MiXCR; each CDR3 protein has one entry. The sample yields some 200,000 distinct CDR3 sequences, under 55% seen once.

This clonotype was sampled from a human donor with aplastic anemia. This chain connects TRBV19 to TRBJ1-1; TRBD1 might be the D (5 bases). Sequencing used sorted CD4+, CD8+, or CD8+CD57+ T cells (not recorded which) from PBMCs. The CDR3 DNA reads as TGTGCCAGTAGTACAGGGTTCGCTGAAGCTTTCTTT. Translation gives CASSTGFAEAFF.